This T cell receptor (beta chain) was sequenced during a study of OX40 agonist ivuxolimab in advanced cancers. Study-level background: Dose-escalation patients had hepatocellular carcinoma, melanoma, renal cell or head and neck cancer.

V gave up 0 bases and J gave up 4 bases, with 6 bases separating them. There are 13 residues in the CDR3. The germline V gene encodes CDR1 LGHNA and CDR2 YSLEER. TCRdb keeps only in-frame clones here, not all; method: immunoSEQ multiplex PCR. The sample has 70,000 to 95,000 clones; approximately 91% are singletons. The rearrangement links TRBV4-3 to TRBJ1-1; no reliable D call. Material: CD4+ or CD8+ T cells sorted from blood, obtained in a trial of the OX40 agonist ivuxolimab. This TCR derives from an adult with an advanced solid tumor such as melanoma, head and neck, liver or kidney cancer. CDR3 sequence: CASSQDGITEAFF. The CDR3 DNA sequence: TGCGCCAGCAGCCAAGACGGGATCACTGAAGCTTTCTTT.